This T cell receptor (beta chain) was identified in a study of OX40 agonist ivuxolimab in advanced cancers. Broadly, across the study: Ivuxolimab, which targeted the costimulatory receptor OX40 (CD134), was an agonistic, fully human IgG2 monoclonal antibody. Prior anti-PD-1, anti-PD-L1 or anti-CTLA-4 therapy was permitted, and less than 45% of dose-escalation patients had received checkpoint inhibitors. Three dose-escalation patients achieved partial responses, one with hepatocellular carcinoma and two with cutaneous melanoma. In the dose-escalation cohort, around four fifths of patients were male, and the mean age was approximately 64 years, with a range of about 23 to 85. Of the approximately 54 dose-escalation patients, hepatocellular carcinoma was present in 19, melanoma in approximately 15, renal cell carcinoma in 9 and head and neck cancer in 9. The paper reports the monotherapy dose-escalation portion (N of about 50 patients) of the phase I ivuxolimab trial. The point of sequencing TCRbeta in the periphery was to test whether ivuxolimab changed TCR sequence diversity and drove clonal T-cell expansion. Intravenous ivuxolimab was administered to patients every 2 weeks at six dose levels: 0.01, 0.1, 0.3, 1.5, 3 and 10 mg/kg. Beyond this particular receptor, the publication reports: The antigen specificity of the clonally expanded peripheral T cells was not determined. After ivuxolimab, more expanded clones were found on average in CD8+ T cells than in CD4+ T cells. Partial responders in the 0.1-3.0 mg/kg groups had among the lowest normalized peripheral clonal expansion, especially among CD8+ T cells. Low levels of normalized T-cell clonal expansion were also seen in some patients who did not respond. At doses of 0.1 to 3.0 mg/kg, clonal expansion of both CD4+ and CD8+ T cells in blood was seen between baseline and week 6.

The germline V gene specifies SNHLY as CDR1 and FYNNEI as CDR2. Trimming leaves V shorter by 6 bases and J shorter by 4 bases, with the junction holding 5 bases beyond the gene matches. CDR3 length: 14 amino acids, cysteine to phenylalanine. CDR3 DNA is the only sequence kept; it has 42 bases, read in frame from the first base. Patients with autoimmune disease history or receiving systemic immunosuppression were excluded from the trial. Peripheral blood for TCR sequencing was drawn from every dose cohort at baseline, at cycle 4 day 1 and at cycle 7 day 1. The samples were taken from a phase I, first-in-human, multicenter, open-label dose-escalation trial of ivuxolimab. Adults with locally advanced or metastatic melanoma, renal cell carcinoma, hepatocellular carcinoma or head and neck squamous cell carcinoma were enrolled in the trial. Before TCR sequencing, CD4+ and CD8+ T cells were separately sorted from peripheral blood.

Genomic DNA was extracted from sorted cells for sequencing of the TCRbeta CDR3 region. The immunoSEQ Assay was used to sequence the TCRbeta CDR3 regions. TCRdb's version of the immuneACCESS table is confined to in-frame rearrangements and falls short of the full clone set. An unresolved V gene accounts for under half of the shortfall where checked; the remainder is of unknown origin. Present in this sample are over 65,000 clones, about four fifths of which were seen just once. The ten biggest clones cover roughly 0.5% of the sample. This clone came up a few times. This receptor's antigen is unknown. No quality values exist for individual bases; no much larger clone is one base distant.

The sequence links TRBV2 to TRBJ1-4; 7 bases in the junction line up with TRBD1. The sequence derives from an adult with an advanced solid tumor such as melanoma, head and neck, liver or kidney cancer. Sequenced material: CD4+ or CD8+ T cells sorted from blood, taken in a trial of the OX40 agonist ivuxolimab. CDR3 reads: CASRGQDFNEKLFF. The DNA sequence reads TGTGCCAGCAGAGGACAGGACTTTAATGAAAAACTGTTTTTT.